One sample yielded the 23 T cell receptor beta chains listed below, sequenced in a study of shared clonotypes between healthy human individuals. Profiling relied on immunoSEQ multiplex PCR, and the TCRdb table lists in-frame clones only, not all of them. The data contain around 500,000 clones, around 85% of them singletons. Sequenced input: PBMCs. These receptors all come from a woman between 40 and 50 years old in good health. Some clones in this sample may be carry-over from other donors' samples.

The chain joins TRBV5-1 to TRBJ1-4; tentative D call: TRBD1 (5 bases). Trimming took off 4 bases at V and 8 bases at J, with 15 bases between the two ends. Germline lookup yields CDR1 SGHRS and CDR2 YFSETQ. CDR3 length equals 14 residues. CDR3 protein: CASSVTGGWEKLFF. CDR3 nucleotides: TGCGCCAGCAGCGTTACAGGAGGTTGGGAAAAACTGTTTTTT.

The V gene is TRBV27, the J gene TRBJ2-7; a possible D gene is TRBD1 (6 bases). The CDR3 consists of 14 residues. Germline V gene sequence: CDR1 MNHEY, CDR2 SMNVEV (reference sequence). V dropped 5 bases and J dropped 2 bases, with 13 bases sitting between them. This chain's CDR3 is CASSTRGSAYEQYF. In DNA, the CDR3 is TGTGCCAGCAGTACCAGGGGTTCGGCCTACGAGCAGTACTTC.

Regarding this clone: A far larger clone is only one base removed, so a read error is likely. The chain has TRBV10-1 and TRBJ2-1, with D maybe TRBD2 (6 bases). The CDR3 covers 12 residues. Germline assignment: CDR1 WNHNN and CDR2 SYGVQD (reference sequence). V was cut by 6 bases and J by 9 bases, with 12 bases left in between. The DNA of the CDR3 is TGCGCCAGCAGAAGTGGGCGGGGTGAGCAGTTCTTC. This encodes CASRSGRGEQFF.

This clone has ten or more counts. The rearrangement links TRBV28 to TRBJ2-7, with TRBD2 identical over 8 bases. The CDR3 spans 13 residues. V was pared by 5 bases and J by 6 bases, with 6 bases of the junction left unmatched. Per germline, CDR1 MDHEN and CDR2 SYDVKM. CDR3 sequence reads: CASSSGSLGEQYF. Here the CDR3 DNA reads TGTGCCAGCAGTAGCGGGAGTCTGGGCGAGCAGTACTTC.

A note on this clone: It differs at one base from a far larger clone, so likely a read error. The same CDR3 arises from other DNA sequences in this sample as well. The chain combines TRBV29-1 with TRBJ2-5; the D is unclear. The CDR3 extends over 13 amino acids. CDR1 and CDR2 from the germline V gene are SQVTM and ANQGSEA. V shed 4 bases and J shed 5 bases, with 14 bases lying between them. CDR3 in amino acids: CSVGYQIQETQYF. CDR3 nucleotides: TGCAGCGTTGGTTATCAAATCCAGGAGACCCAGTACTTC.

The rearrangement joins TRBV28 to TRBJ2-7; 8 bases match TRBD2. The CDR3 is 14 residues long. V lost 6 bases, J lost 2 bases, and 6 bases stayed unmatched. Germline CDR1 is MDHEN and CDR2 is SYDVKM. The CDR3 DNA is TGTGCCAGCAGAGCGACGGGACTAGCCTACGAGCAGTACTTC. This translates into CASRATGLAYEQYF.

This chain joins TRBV6-5 and TRBJ2-7; 9 positions agree with TRBD1. V lost 7 bases to trimming and J lost 1 base; unmatched junction nucleotides: 8. Germline V CDR1 and CDR2: MNHEY, SVGAGI. The CDR3 consists of 15 residues. The CDR3 reads CASNAGTGYSYEQYF. Written as DNA, the CDR3 is TGTGCCAGCAACGCAGGGACAGGGTATTCCTACGAGCAGTACTTC.

This clone came up many times. Other DNA sequences in the sample encode the same CDR3. For the CDR3, the DNA is TGTGCCAGCAGTGGCCGGGACACTAATAATTCACCCCTCCACTTT. It codes for CASSGRDTNNSPLHF. The chain recombines TRBV27 with TRBJ1-6, with D possibly matching TRBD1 (6 bases). Per the germline V gene, CDR1 is MNHEY and CDR2 is SMNVEV (reference sequence). The CDR3 is 15 amino acids. Trimming stripped 5 bases from V and 5 bases from J, with 13 bases between.

This clone was recorded at least ten times. Different DNA sequences within this sample yield the same CDR3. The chain employs TRBV6-5 and TRBJ1-3; the D gene is possibly TRBD1 (6 bases). The CDR3 runs to 15 residues. From germline, CDR1 is MNHEY and CDR2 SVGAGI. V was trimmed by 6 bases and J by 3 bases, leaving 15 bases between them. This chain's CDR3 is CASRDGGGGGNTIYF. CDR3 sequence (DNA): TGTGCCAGCAGAGACGGGGGAGGGGGTGGAAACACCATATATTTT.

A single count supports this clone. The chain uses TRBV6-5 and TRBJ2-7, with 8 bases fitting TRBD1. J was trimmed by 0 bases and V by 7 bases; bases with no gene match: 5. CDR3 length equals 14 residues. Germline CDR1 reads MNHEY; CDR2 reads SVGAGI. CDR3 loop: CASTRTGSSYEQYF. The CDR3 DNA is TGTGCCAGCACCCGGACAGGGAGCTCCTACGAGCAGTACTTC.

The chain carries TRBV4-3 and TRBJ2-2, with D perhaps TRBD2 (6 bases). There are 16 residues in the CDR3. Germline lookup yields CDR1 LGHNA and CDR2 YSLEER. Trimming pared 2 bases from V and 2 bases from J, leaving 12 bases between. The CDR3 bases are TGCGCCAGCAGCCAACTGGGGGGATTAAACACCGGGGAGCTGTTTTTT. Residues: CASSQLGGLNTGELFF.

The chain combines TRBV5-6 with TRBJ1-1; D unresolved. Trimming cost V 6 bases and J 2 bases, with 8 bases left between them. The length of the CDR3 is 12 residues. Germline assignment: CDR1 SGHDT and CDR2 YYEEEE. The CDR3 coding sequence is TGTGCCAGCAAAACAGATAACACTGAAGCTTTCTTT. This encodes CASKTDNTEAFF.

The chain has TRBV5-8 and TRBJ2-7; D gene uncertain. Germline V gives CDR1 SGHTS, CDR2 YDEGEE. CDR3 length equals 15 residues. V gave up 0 bases and J gave up 2 bases, with 12 bases separating them. The CDR3 sequence: CASSLGISSPYEQYF. DNA of the CDR3: TGTGCCAGCAGCTTGGGGATTTCAAGCCCCTACGAGCAGTACTTC.

This clone was recorded many times. This same CDR3 is encoded by further DNA sequences in the sample. This chain links TRBV6-1 with TRBJ2-5; 9 bases are a match to TRBD1. The CDR3 is 13 residues long. The junction had 6 bases not matched to a gene; V was cut back by 8 bases and J by 5 bases. CDR1 and CDR2 from the germline V gene are MNHNS and SASEGT. The CDR3 DNA is TGTGCCAGCCTCACAGGGGGCGCGGAGACCCAGTACTTC. This codes for CASLTGGAETQYF.

This clone came up once. This sequence is one base from a far larger clone and is likely a read error. This same CDR3 is encoded by further DNA sequences in the sample. This sequence joins TRBV11-2 and TRBJ1-1; perhaps TRBD1 as D (5 bases). The CDR3 is 14 residues long. Germline lookup yields CDR1 SGHAT and CDR2 FQNNGV. The CDR3 sequence: CASSLGGSGTEALF. The CDR3 DNA follows: TGTGCCAGCAGCTTAGGGGGGAGCGGCACTGAAGCTTTATTT.

Only one count was recorded for this clone. V is TRBV9 and J is TRBJ1-4; TRBD1 aligns across 9 bases. The CDR3 consists of 14 residues. CDR1 is SGDLS and CDR2 is YYNGEE in the germline V gene. V lost 2 bases, J lost 5 bases, and 1 base stayed unmatched. CDR3 sequence (DNA): TGTGCCAGCAGCGTCGACAGGGGGAATGAAAAACTGTTTTTT. Its protein product is CASSVDRGNEKLFF.

The genes are TRBV28 and TRBJ2-7, with D possibly being TRBD1 or TRBD2 (6 bases each). Per the germline V gene, CDR1 is MDHEN and CDR2 is SYDVKM. The CDR3 covers 13 residues. V dropped 6 bases and J dropped 6 bases, with 15 bases sitting between them. CDR3 in DNA: TGTGCCAGCAGCTTGGAAGGGGGGCGCGAGCAGTACTTC. Its translation is CASSLEGGREQYF.

For this clone: A far larger clone is off by one base, so a read error is likely. Different DNA sequences within this sample yield the same CDR3. The gene calls are TRBV18 and TRBJ1-1, with D uncertain. The CDR3 covers 15 residues. The germline CDR1 and CDR2 sequences are KGHSH and LQKENI. The CDR3 here is CASSPHPRGSTEAFF. CDR3 DNA: TGTGCTAGCTCACCACACCCCCGGGGTTCCACTGAAGCTTTCTTT.

About this clone: It differs at one base from a far larger clone, so likely a read error. Other nucleotide sequences in the sample specify the same CDR3. The chain uses TRBV1 and TRBJ1-2. TRBV1 is described as a pseudogene. This CDR3 has 13 residues. The CDR3 region has the DNA TGCACAAGCATTGTGCGAAAGACCTATGGCTACACCTTC. Residues: CTSIVRKTYGYTF.

Concerning this clone itself: With only one base between it and a far larger clone, this is likely a read error. Other DNA sequences within the sample encode an identical CDR3. This chain links TRBV2 with TRBJ2-3; D uncertain. The CDR3 is made up of 15 amino acids. V was pared by 6 bases and J by 5 bases, with 18 bases between. The germline gives CDR1 SNHLY, CDR2 FYNNEI. CDR3 amino acids: CASSSLGARIDTQYF. Here the CDR3 DNA reads TGTGCCAGCAGCTCTCTGGGCGCCCGGATAGATACGCAGTATTTT.

The rearrangement uses TRBV18 and TRBJ1-5, with TRBD1 matching 8 bases. The CDR3 runs 15 residues. Germline CDR1 and CDR2: KGHSH and LQKENI. The V segment lost 0 bases and the J segment 6 bases; nucleotides outside the gene matches: 4. CDR3 sequence (DNA): TGTGCCAGCTCACCACCCGGACAGGGTAGTCAGCCCCAGCATTTT. It specifies CASSPPGQGSQPQHF.

Details on this clone: A single base is all that separates this from a far larger clone, so a read error is likely. J is TRBJ2-6 and V is TRBV21-1. TRBV21-1 is assigned pseudogene status. The CDR3 consists of 17 residues. The CDR3 here is CASSKGAGATGASVLTF. The CDR3 coding sequence is TGTGCCAGCAGCAAAGGGGCCGGGGCGACTGGGGCCAGCGTCCTGACTTTC.

The chain uses TRBV7-8 and TRBJ2-5, with 11 bases fitting TRBD2. This CDR3 has 17 residues. The germline V gene encodes CDR1 SGHVS and CDR2 FQNEAQ. Germline trimming cut 2 bases from V and 4 bases from J; bases unmatched to any gene: 9. Here the CDR3 DNA reads TGTGCCAGCAGCTTAAGAGCTCTAGCGGGAGGCTCAGAGACCCAGTACTTC. Its translation is CASSLRALAGGSETQYF. Looking up the rest from reference TRBV7-8 and TRBJ2-5 gives the full variable domain: GAGVSQSPRYKVAKRGQDVALRCDPISGHVSLFWYQQALGQGPEFLTYFQNEAQLDKSGLPSDRFFAERPEGSVSTLKIQRTQQEDSAVYLCASSLRALAGGSETQYFGPGTRLLVL.